This T cell receptor beta chain was found in a study of CD8+ T cells in alopecia areata. Points from the study as a whole: Normal skin's resident alphabeta T cells are sequenced alongside lesional scalp T cells.

Following extraction, RNA underwent reverse transcription to cDNA, which served as the sequencing template. TCRdb's copy holds only in-frame clones and misses some; the assay was immunoSEQ multiplex PCR. The table shows over 100,000 clones, with around 49% occurring only once. Germline assignment: CDR1 MGHDK and CDR2 SYGVNS. CDR3 length: 14 amino acids. The germline V and J ends were trimmed by 7 bases and 0 bases, with 10 bases remaining between them. Remarks on this clone: Antigen specificity is unknown.

The source of this sequence is a human donor with alopecia areata. This chain joins TRBV25-1 and TRBJ1-5; D not resolved. The sequences come from CD8+ T cells sorted from blood, collected at week 0. The CDR3 bases are TGTGCCAGCACCGACGGGGATAGCAATCAGCCCCAGCATTTT. It translates to CASTDGDSNQPQHF.